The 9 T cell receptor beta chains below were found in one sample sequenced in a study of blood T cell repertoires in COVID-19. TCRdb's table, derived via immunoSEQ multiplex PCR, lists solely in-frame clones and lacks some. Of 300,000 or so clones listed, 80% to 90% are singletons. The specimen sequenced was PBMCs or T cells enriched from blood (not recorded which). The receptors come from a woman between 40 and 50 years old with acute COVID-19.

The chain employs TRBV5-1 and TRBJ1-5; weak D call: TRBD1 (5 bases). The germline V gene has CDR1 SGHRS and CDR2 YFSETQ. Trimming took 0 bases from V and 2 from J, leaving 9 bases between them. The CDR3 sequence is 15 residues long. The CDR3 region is CASSLEGGGNQPQHF. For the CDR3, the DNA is TGCGCCAGCAGCTTGGAGGGAGGGGGCAATCAGCCCCAGCATTTT. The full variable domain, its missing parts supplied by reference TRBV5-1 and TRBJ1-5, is KAGVTQTPRYLIKTRGQQVTLSCSPISGHRSVSWYQQTPGQGLQFLFEYFSETQRNKGNFPGRFSGRQFSNSRSEMNVSTLELGDSALYLCASSLEGGGNQPQHFGDGTRLSIL.

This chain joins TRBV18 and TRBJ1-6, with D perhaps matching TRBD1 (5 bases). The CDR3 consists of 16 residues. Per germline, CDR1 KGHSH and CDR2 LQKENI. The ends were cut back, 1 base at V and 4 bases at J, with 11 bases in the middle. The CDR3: CASSPQIRGYNSPLHF. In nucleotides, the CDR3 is TGTGCCAGCTCACCACAAATTCGGGGGTATAATTCACCCCTCCACTTT.

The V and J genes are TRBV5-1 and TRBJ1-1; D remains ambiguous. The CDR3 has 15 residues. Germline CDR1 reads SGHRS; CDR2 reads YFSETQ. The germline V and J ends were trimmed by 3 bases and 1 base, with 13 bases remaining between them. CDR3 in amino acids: CASSSWRYQNTEAFF. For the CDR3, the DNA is TGCGCCAGCAGCTCCTGGCGGTATCAGAACACTGAAGCTTTCTTT.

CDR3 sequence: CASSLGWGGSQHF. CDR3 nucleotide sequence: TGTGCCAGCAGCTTAGGGTGGGGAGGGTCCCAGCATTTT. The chain has TRBV7-2 and TRBJ1-5; D not certain. The CDR3 has 13 residues. Deletions cut 1 base from V and 11 bases from J, with 12 bases between. Germline V gene data show CDR1 as SGHTA and CDR2 as FQGNSA.

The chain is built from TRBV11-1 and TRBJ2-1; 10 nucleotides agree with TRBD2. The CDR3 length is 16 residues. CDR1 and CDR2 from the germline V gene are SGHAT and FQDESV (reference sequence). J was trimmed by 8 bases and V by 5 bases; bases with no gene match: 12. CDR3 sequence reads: CASSLQRGGSLHEQFF. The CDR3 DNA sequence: TGTGCCAGCAGCCTACAGCGGGGGGGCAGTCTGCATGAGCAGTTCTTC.

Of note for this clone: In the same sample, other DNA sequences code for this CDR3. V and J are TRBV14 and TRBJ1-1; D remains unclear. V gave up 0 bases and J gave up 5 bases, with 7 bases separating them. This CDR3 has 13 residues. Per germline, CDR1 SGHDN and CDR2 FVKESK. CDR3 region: CASSQDRGTEAFF. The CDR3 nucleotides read TGTGCCAGCAGCCAAGATCGAGGGACTGAAGCTTTCTTT.

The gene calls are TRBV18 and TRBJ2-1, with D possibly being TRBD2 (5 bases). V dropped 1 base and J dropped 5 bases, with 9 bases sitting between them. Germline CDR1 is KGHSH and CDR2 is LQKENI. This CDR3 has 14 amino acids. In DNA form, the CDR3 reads TGTGCCAGCTCACCACTCGGGATCCACAATGAGCAGTTCTTC. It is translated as CASSPLGIHNEQFF.

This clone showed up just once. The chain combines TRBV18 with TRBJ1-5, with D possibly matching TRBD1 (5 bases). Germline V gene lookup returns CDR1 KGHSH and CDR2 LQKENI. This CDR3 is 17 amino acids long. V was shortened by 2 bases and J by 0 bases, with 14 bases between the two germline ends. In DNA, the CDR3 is TGTGCCAGCTCACCAGGGGTTCCGACAGTTAGCAATCAGCCCCAGCATTTT. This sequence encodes CASSPGVPTVSNQPQHF.

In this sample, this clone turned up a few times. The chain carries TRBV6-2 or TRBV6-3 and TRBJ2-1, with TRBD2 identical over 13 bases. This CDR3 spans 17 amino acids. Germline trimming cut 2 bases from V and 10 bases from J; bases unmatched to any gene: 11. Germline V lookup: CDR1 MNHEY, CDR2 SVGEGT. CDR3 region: CASSYARTSGGVYEQFF. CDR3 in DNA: TGTGCCAGCAGTTACGCCCGGACTAGCGGGGGCGTATACGAGCAGTTCTTC.